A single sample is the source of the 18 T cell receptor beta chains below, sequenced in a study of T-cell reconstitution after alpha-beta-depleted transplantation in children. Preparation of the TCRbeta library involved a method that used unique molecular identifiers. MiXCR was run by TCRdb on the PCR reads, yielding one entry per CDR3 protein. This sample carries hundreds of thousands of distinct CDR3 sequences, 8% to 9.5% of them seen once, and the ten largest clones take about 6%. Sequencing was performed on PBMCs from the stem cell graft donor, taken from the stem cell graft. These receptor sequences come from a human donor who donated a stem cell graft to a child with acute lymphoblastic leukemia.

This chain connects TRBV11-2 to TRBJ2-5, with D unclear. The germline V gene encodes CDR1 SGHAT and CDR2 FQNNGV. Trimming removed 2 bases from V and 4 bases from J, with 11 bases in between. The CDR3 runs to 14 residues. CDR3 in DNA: TGTGCCAGCAGCTTAAGGCCAGGAAGAGAGACCCAGTACTTC. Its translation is CASSLRPGRETQYF.

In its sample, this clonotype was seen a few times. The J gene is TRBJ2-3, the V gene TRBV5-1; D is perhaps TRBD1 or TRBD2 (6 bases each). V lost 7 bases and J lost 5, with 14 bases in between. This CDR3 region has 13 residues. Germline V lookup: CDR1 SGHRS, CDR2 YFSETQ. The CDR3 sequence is CASSRGPGDTQYF. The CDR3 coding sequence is TGCGCCAGCTCCCGGGGGCCGGGAGATACGCAGTATTTT.

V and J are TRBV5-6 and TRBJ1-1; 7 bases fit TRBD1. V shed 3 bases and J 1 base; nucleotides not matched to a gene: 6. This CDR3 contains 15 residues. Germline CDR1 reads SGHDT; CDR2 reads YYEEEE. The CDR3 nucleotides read TGTGCCAGCAGCTGGCCAAGGGGGCGGAACACTGAAGCTTTCTTT. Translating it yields CASSWPRGRNTEAFF.

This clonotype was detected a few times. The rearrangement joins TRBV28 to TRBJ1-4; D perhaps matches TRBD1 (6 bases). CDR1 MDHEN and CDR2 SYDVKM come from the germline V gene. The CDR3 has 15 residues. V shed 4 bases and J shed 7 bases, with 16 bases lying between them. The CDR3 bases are TGTGCCAGCAGTTCCCCCGGGGGGCGGGGTGAAAAACTGTTTTTT. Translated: CASSSPGGRGEKLFF.

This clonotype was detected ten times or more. The CDR3 nucleotides read TGTGCCAGCAGCTTAGGTGGAATTGGGGCCAACGTCCTGACTTTC. This sequence encodes CASSLGGIGANVLTF. The V call is TRBV7-2, the J call TRBJ2-6, with D unclear. CDR3 length equals 15 residues. The V gene's germline CDR1 is SGHTA and CDR2 FQGNSA. V was trimmed by 1 base and J by 3 bases, leaving 7 bases between them. The full variable domain, with the rest looked up from reference TRBV7-2 and TRBJ2-6, is GAGVSQSPSNKVTEKGKDVELRCDPISGHTALYWYRQSLGQGLEFLIYFQGNSAPDKSGLPSDRFSAERTGGSVSTLTIQRTQQEDSAVYLCASSLGGIGANVLTFGAGSRLTVL.

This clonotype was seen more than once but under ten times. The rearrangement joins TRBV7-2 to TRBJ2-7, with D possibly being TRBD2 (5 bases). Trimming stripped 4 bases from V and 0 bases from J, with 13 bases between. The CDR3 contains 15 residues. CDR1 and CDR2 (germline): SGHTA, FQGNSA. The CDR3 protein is CASSSWAGSSYEQYF. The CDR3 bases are TGTGCCAGCAGCTCCTGGGCGGGTAGCTCCTACGAGCAGTACTTC.

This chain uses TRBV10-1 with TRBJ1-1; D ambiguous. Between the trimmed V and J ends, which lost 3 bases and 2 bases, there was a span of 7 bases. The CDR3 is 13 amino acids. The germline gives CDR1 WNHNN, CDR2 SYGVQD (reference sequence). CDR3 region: CASSDPANTEAFF. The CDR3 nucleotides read TGCGCCAGCAGTGACCCGGCCAACACTGAAGCTTTCTTT.

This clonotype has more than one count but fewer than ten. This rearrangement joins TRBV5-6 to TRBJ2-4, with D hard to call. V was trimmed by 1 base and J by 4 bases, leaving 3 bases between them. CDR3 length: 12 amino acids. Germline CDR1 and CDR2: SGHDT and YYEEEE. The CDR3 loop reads CASSLSKNIQYF. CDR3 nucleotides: TGTGCCAGCAGCTTGTCGAAAAACATTCAGTACTTC.

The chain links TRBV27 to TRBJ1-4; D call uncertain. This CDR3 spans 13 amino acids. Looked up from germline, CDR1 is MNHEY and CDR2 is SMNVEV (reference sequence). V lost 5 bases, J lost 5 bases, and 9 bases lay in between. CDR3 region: CASSLASNEKLFF. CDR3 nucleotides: TGTGCCAGCAGTCTTGCCTCGAATGAAAAACTGTTTTTT.

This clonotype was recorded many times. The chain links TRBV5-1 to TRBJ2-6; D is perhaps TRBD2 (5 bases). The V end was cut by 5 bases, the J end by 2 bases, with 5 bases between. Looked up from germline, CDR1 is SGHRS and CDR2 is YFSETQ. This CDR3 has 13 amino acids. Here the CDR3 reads CASRGAGANVLTF. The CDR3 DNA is TGCGCCAGCAGGGGAGCTGGGGCCAACGTCCTGACTTTC.

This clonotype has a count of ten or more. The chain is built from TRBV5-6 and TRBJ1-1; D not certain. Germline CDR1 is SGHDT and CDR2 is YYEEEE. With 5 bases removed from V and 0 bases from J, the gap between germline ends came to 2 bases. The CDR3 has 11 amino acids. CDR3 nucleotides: TGTGCCAGCAGATTGAACACTGAAGCTTTCTTT. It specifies CASRLNTEAFF. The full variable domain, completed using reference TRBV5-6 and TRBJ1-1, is DAGVTQSPTHLIKTRGQQVTLRCSPKSGHDTVSWYQQALGQGPQFIFQYYEEEERQRGNFPDRFSGHQFPNYSSELNVNALLLGDSALYLCASRLNTEAFFGQGTRLTVV.

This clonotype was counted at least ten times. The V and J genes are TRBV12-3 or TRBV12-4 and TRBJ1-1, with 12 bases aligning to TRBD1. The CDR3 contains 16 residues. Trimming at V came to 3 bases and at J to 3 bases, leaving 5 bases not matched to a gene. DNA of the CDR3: TGTGCCAGCAGTTTGGGGACAGGGGGCTGGGACACTGAAGCTTTCTTT. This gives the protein CASSLGTGGWDTEAFF.

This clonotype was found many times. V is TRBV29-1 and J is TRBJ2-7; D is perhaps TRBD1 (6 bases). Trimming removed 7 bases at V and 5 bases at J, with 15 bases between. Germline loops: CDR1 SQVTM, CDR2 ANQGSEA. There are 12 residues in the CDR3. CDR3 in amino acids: CSGKQGFNEQYF. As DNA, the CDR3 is TGCAGCGGTAAACAGGGCTTCAACGAGCAGTACTTC.

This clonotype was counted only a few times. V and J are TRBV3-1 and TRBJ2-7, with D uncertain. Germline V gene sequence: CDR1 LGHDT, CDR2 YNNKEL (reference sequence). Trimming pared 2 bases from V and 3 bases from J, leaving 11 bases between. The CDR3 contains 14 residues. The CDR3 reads CASSQPNRNYEQYF. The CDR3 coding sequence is TGTGCCAGCAGCCAACCCAATAGAAACTACGAGCAGTACTTC.

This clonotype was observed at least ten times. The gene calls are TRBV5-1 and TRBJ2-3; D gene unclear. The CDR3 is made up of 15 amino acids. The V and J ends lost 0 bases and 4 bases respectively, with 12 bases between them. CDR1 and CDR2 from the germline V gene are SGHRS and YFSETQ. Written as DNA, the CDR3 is TGCGCCAGCAGCTTGGCCGGGCAATCCCCAGATACGCAGTATTTT. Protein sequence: CASSLAGQSPDTQYF.

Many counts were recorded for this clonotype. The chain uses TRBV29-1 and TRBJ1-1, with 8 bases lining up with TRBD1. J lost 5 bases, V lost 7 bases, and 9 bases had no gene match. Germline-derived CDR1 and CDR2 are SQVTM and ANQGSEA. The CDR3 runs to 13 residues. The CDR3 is CSADRGSGTEAFF. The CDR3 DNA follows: TGCAGCGCCGACAGGGGTAGTGGAACTGAAGCTTTCTTT.

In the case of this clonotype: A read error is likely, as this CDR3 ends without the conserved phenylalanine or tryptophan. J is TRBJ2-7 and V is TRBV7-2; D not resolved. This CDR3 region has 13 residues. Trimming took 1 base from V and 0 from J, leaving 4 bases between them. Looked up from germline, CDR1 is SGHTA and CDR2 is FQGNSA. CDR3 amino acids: CASSLDSSYEQYL. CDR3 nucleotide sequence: TGTGCCAGCAGCTTAGACAGCTCCTACGAGCAGTACTTG.

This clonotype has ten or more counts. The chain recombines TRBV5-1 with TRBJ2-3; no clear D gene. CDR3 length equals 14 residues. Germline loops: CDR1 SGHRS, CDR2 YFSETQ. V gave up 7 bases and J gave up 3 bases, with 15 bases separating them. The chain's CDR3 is CASREAPGTDTQYF. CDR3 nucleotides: TGCGCCAGCCGAGAGGCCCCCGGTACAGATACGCAGTATTTT.